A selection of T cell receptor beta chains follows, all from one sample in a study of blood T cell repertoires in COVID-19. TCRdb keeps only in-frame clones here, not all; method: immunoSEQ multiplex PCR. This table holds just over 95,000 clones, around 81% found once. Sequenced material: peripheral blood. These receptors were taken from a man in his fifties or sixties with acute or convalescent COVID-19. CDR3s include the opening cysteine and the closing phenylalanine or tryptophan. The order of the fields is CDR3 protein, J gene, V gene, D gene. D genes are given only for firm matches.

cdr3_aa: CASSPREFRDTQYF
j_call: TRBJ2-3
v_call: TRBV9
d_call: .

cdr3_aa: CASSLSLGNIQYF
j_call: TRBJ2-4
v_call: TRBV27
d_call: .

cdr3_aa: CASSLYGQYNEQFF
j_call: TRBJ2-1
v_call: TRBV19
d_call: .

cdr3_aa: CASRRQIEAFF
j_call: TRBJ1-1
v_call: TRBV12-3/TRBV12-4
d_call: .

cdr3_aa: CASSQDMLAGGLDTQYF
j_call: TRBJ2-3
v_call: TRBV4-3
d_call: TRBD2

cdr3_aa: CASSYNIAGGTYQETQYF
j_call: TRBJ2-5
v_call: TRBV6-2/TRBV6-3
d_call: TRBD2

cdr3_aa: CASSITRGRRLETQYF
j_call: TRBJ2-5
v_call: TRBV19
d_call: TRBD1

cdr3_aa: CASSLGPSLEHTQYF
j_call: TRBJ2-3
v_call: TRBV11-3
d_call: .

cdr3_aa: CASSTRVNNSGNTIYF
j_call: TRBJ1-3
v_call: TRBV7-6
d_call: .

cdr3_aa: CASSLVVGDGYTF
j_call: TRBJ1-2
v_call: TRBV7-9
d_call: .

cdr3_aa: CASSLAPGTDTQYF
j_call: TRBJ2-3
v_call: TRBV7-2
d_call: .

cdr3_aa: CASSDRINTGELFF
j_call: TRBJ2-2
v_call: TRBV11-2
d_call: .

cdr3_aa: CASSPRTGAGDEAFF
j_call: TRBJ1-1
v_call: TRBV6-5
d_call: TRBD1

cdr3_aa: CASSPRQFSSGNTIYF
j_call: TRBJ1-3
v_call: TRBV11-2
d_call: .

cdr3_aa: CASNWGDQPQHF
j_call: TRBJ1-5
v_call: TRBV12-3/TRBV12-4
d_call: .

cdr3_aa: CASSLVAQGTYEQYF
j_call: TRBJ2-7
v_call: TRBV11-2
d_call: .

cdr3_aa: CASSLGGRSGTEAFF
j_call: TRBJ1-1
v_call: TRBV7-9
d_call: .

cdr3_aa: CASSIPAGRFYGYTF
j_call: TRBJ1-2
v_call: TRBV19
d_call: .

cdr3_aa: CASSFLLGGAGTEAFF
j_call: TRBJ1-1
v_call: TRBV19
d_call: TRBD1

cdr3_aa: CATSDSTAQETQYF
j_call: TRBJ2-5
v_call: TRBV24-1
d_call: .

cdr3_aa: CSVEDWGQYNDEQFF
j_call: TRBJ2-1
v_call: TRBV29-1
d_call: .

cdr3_aa: CASSPLGPSNQPQHF
j_call: TRBJ1-5
v_call: TRBV14
d_call: .